This TCR beta chain was profiled in a study of identical twins. General study results and limits: Compared with models, monozygotic twins showed more out-of-frame TCR alpha sharing.

Unique molecular identifiers were present on the cDNA, and a universal primer site came from template switching. Via MiXCR, TCRdb re-called the 5' RACE reads, giving one row per CDR3 protein. The sample holds hundreds of thousands of distinct CDR3 sequences, roughly 7.5% seen once. Of note for this clonotype: Its antigen is not identified.

V shed 0 bases and J shed 7 bases, with 13 bases lying between them. There are 15 residues in the CDR3. Germline V gene sequence: CDR1 SEHNR, CDR2 FQNEAQ (reference sequence). The same data also went into a second study, on yellow fever vaccine responses in identical twins. In that study: Vaccine T cell responses of twins reportedly seemed partly convergent and partly personalized.

The sequence derives from a woman between 18 and 29 years old in good health. The sequencing input was CD8+ T cells sorted from blood. This chain links TRBV7-9 with TRBJ2-1, with D perhaps assigned TRBD1 or TRBD2 (5 bases each). CDR3 coding DNA: TGTGCCAGCAGCTTAGCGTTGGGACCCATTAATGAGCAGTTCTTC. It codes for CASSLALGPINEQFF.